Listed below are T cell receptor beta chains from one sample, sequenced in a study of shared T cell receptors in the human thymus. Profiling relied on immunoSEQ multiplex PCR, and the TCRdb table lists in-frame clones only, not all of them. The sample lists about 610,000 clones; more than 75% were seen once. The data were also submitted as part of a second study, on human thymus T cells.

The sequencing sample was made of thymocytes. These receptors were taken from a boy in the first two years of life with a congenital heart defect. The CDR3 runs from the conserved cysteine through the conserved F or W. A D gene is named only where the DNA matches it firmly.

D: TRBD2
V: TRBV7-6
J: TRBJ2-7
DNA: TGTGCCAGCAGCCCCTCGGGGACTAGCTCCTACGAGCAGTACTTC
CDR3: CASSPSGTSSYEQYF

D: .
V: TRBV28
J: TRBJ1-5
DNA: TGTGCCAGCAGGGGAGGGGTGGGCAATCAGCCCCAGCATTTT
CDR3: CASRGGVGNQPQHF

D: TRBD1
V: TRBV19
J: TRBJ1-5
DNA: TGTGCCAGTAACCACGCGGACAGGGGGCATCAGCCCCAGCATTTT
CDR3: CASNHADRGHQPQHF

D: TRBD1
V: TRBV6-5
J: TRBJ1-6
DNA: TGTGCCATCTCGCAGGGGGCTTTTAATTCACCCCTCCACTTT
CDR3: CAISQGAFNSPLHF

D: TRBD1
V: TRBV29-1
J: TRBJ1-2
DNA: TGCAGCGTTGGAAACAGGACAGGGGGCGAATTTAGGAGCTACACCTTC
CDR3: CSVGNRTGGEFRSYTF

D: .
V: TRBV4-2
J: TRBJ1-2
DNA: TGTGCCAGCAGCCAAGTTAGATCCGGGGAAGGTAATGGCTACACCTTC
CDR3: CASSQVRSGEGNGYTF

D: TRBD1
V: TRBV30
J: TRBJ2-5
DNA: TGTGCCTGGAGTTGTGGTGGCCAGGGGGCAAGGGAGACCCAGTACTTC
CDR3: CAWSCGGQGARETQYF

D: .
V: TRBV14
J: TRBJ2-7
DNA: TGTGCCAGCAGCCAAGGGGCCAGCTCCTACGAGCAGTACTTC
CDR3: CASSQGASSYEQYF

D: .
V: TRBV11-2
J: TRBJ2-3
DNA: TGTGCCAGCAGCTACGGTGGCGCCCTGCGGTCGGTCGCAGATACGCAGTATTTT
CDR3: CASSYGGALRSVADTQYF

D: .
V: TRBV5-6
J: TRBJ1-3
DNA: TGTGCCAGCAGCCGTGAACCGGGAGCTACATATGGTGACACCATATATTTT
CDR3: CASSREPGATYGDTIYF

D: .
V: TRBV7-8
J: TRBJ2-7
DNA: TGTGCCAGCAGCCAATTCGGCGGGACCCTCTCCTACGAGCAGTACTTC
CDR3: CASSQFGGTLSYEQYF

D: .
V: TRBV30
J: TRBJ1-5
DNA: TGTGCCTGGAGGGCCGGAGGGGGGGGCCTACAGCCCCAGCATTTT
CDR3: CAWRAGGGGLQPQHF

D: TRBD2
V: TRBV5-8
J: TRBJ2-2
DNA: TGTGCCAGCAGCTTTAGCGGGAGGACCGGGGAGCTGTTTTTT
CDR3: CASSFSGRTGELFF

D: TRBD2
V: TRBV4-2
J: TRBJ2-4
DNA: TGTGCCAGCAGCCGAGGGGCTAGCGGGAGTCGTGCCAAAAACATTCAGTACTTC
CDR3: CASSRGASGSRAKNIQYF

D: TRBD1
V: TRBV6-1
J: TRBJ2-7
DNA: TGTGCCAGCAGTGAAAGCCCCCCCCGGGACAGGCCCTACGAGCAGTACTTC
CDR3: CASSESPPRDRPYEQYF

D: TRBD1
V: TRBV7-2
J: TRBJ2-1
DNA: TGTGCCAGCAGCTGGGGACAGTCAAATGAGCAGTTCTTC
CDR3: CASSWGQSNEQFF

D: .
V: TRBV4-3
J: TRBJ1-1
DNA: TGCGCCAGCAGCCATCTCAGAGGGGGTGACACTGAAGCTTTCTTT
CDR3: CASSHLRGGDTEAFF

D: .
V: TRBV5-1
J: TRBJ1-4
DNA: TGCGCCAGCAGCCTTCGGACAGCCAGGACGAGTGAAAAACTGTTTTTT
CDR3: CASSLRTARTSEKLFF

D: TRBD1
V: TRBV5-6
J: TRBJ2-7
DNA: TGTGCCAGCAGCTCATTCCCGACAGGGTTCGAGCAGTACTTC
CDR3: CASSSFPTGFEQYF